This T cell receptor (beta chain) appears in the sequencing data of a study of shared clonotypes between healthy human individuals. Study findings and constraints: Among non-shared clonotypes, generation probabilities were lower than among those shared by all four donors.

CDR3 length: 14 amino acids. The germline V gene has CDR1 SQVTM and CDR2 ANQGSEA. V was trimmed by 4 bases and J by 1 base, leaving 13 bases between them. Some clones are missing from TCRdb's copy, which holds only in-frame ones; the method was immunoSEQ multiplex PCR. The data contain roughly 2 million clones, roughly 94% of them singletons. Points on this clone: Antigen specificity is unknown.

This chain links TRBV29-1 with TRBJ1-1; D ambiguous. This TCR was sampled from a man aged 18 to 29 in good health. What was sequenced was naive CD4+ T cells sorted from blood. Subset reported: CD45RA+ positively selected. The CDR3 reads CSVALGGQNTEAFF. The CDR3, as DNA: TGCAGCGTTGCGTTGGGAGGGCAGAACACTGAAGCTTTCTTT.